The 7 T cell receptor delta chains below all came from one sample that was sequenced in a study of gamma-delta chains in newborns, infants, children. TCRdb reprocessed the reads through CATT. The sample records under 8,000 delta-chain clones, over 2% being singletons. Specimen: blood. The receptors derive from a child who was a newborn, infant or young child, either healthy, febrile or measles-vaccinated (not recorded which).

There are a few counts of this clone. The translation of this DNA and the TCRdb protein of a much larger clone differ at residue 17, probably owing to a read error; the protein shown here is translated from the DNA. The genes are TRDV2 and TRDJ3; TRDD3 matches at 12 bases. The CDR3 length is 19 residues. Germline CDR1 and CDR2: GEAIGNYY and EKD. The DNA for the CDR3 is TGTGCCTGTGACACCGCTGGGGGATACGCATCCTGGGACACCCGACAGGTGTTTTTC. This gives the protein CACDTAGGYASWDTRQVFF.

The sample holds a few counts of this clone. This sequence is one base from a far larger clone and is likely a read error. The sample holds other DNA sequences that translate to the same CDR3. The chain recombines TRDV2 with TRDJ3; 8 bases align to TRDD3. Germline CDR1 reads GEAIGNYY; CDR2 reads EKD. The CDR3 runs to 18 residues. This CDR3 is CACDILGVSSWDTRQMFF. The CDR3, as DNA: TGTGCCTGCGACATACTGGGGGTAAGCTCCTGGGACACCCGACAGATGTTTTTC.

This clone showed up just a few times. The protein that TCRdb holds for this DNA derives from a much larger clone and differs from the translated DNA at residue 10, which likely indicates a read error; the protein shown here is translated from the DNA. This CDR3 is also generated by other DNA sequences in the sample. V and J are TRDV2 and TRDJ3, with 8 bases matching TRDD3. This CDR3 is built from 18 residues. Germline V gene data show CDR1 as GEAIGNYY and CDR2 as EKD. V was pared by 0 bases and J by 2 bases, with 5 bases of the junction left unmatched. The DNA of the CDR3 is TGTGCCTGTGACACCTGGGGGATTCGCCCCTGGGACACCCGACAGATGTTTTTC. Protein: CACDTWGIRPWDTRQMFF.

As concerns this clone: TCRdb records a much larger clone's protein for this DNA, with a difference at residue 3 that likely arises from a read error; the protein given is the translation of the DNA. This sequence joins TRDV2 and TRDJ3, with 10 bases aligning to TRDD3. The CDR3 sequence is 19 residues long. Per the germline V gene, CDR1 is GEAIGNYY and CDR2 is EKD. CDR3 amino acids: CAGDGTGGLRSWDTRQMFF. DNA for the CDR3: TGTGCCGGTGACGGAACTGGGGGATTGAGGTCCTGGGACACCCGACAGATGTTTTTC.

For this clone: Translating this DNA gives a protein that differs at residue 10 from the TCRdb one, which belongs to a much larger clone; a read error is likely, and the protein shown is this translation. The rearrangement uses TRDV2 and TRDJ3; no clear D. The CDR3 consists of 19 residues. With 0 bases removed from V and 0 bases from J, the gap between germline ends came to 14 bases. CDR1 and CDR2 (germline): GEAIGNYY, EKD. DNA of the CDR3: TGTGCCTGTGACACCGTTAGGGACCAGGGCTCCTGGGACACCCGACAGATGTTTTTC. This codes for CACDTVRDQGSWDTRQMFF.

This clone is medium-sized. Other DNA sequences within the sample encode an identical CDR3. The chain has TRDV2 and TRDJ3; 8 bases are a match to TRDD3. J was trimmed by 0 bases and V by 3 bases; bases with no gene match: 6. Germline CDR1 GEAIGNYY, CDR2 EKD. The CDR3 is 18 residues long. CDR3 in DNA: TGTGCCTGTGACGCTACTGGGGGTAGCTCCTGGGACACCCGACAGATGTTTTTC. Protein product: CACDATGGSSWDTRQMFF.

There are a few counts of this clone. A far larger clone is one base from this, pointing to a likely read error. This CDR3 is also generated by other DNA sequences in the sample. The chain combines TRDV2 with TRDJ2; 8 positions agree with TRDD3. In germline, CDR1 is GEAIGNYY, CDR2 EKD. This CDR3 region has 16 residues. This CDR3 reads CACDTLGDSKTAQLFF. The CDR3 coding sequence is TGTGCCTGCGACACCCTGGGGGACTCTAAGACAGCACAACTCTTCTTT.